The 14 T cell receptor beta chains below were found in one sample sequenced in a study of blood T cells in healthy people across ages. Combining a sample-barcoded 5' primer with a J-beta primer mix, a second PCR ran for about 7 to 11 cycles. TCRdb reprocessed the 5' RACE reads via MiXCR and lists one record per CDR3 protein. This sample has over 750,000 distinct CDR3 sequences, with around 25% found just once. This same sample was also part of a study on T cells of mothers and their children.

The sequencing input was blood. These receptor sequences come from a boy aged 10-17 years in good health.

The CDR3 nucleotides are TGTGCCATCAGCAACAGGGGGCAAGTAGACGAGCAGTACTTC. Its protein product is CAISNRGQVDEQYF. The J gene is TRBJ2-7, the V gene TRBV10-3; TRBD1 matches 9 bases. This CDR3 has 14 residues. Germline V gene sequence: CDR1 ENHRY, CDR2 SYGVKD. After removal of 6 bases from V and 5 bases from J, the junction contained 8 bases not matched to a gene.

This chain connects TRBV7-9 to TRBJ2-1, with 10 nucleotides matching TRBD2. This CDR3 is 14 amino acids long. With 3 bases clipped from V and 8 bases from J, the junction kept 4 bases outside the gene matches. CDR1 and CDR2 (germline): SEHNR, FQNEAQ (reference sequence). CDR3 in DNA: TGTGCCAGCAGCTTCGATCTAGCGGGAGATGAGCAGTTCTTC. Translation: CASSFDLAGDEQFF.

This chain links TRBV7-6 with TRBJ1-1; unclear D gene. Germline lookup yields CDR1 SGHVS and CDR2 FNYEAQ. The CDR3 is 13 residues long. Trimming left V 6 bases short and J 6 bases short, with 14 bases between. In nucleotides, the CDR3 is TGTGCCAGCAGGATCGACCCGGCGGCTGAAGCTTTCTTT. Protein: CASRIDPAAEAFF.

The rearrangement links TRBV7-8 to TRBJ2-5; a weak D match, TRBD2 (7 bases). The end of the DNA aligns better with TRBJ2-7, so the J call may be wrong. Germline V gene data show CDR1 as SGHVS and CDR2 as FQNEAQ. The CDR3 has 18 residues. The DNA of the CDR3 is TGTGCCAGCAGCTCGAGTCCCCTCGGGGGGCTGTACTCCTACGAGCAGTACTTC. Encoded protein: CASSSSPLGGLYSYEQYF.

This chain connects TRBV18 to TRBJ2-2; no reliable D call. In germline, CDR1 is KGHSH, CDR2 LQKENI. V was clipped by 2 bases and J by 7 bases, with 8 bases between them. The CDR3 contains 13 residues. The CDR3 reads CASSPTASGELFF. The CDR3 DNA follows: TGTGCCAGCTCACCAACGGCGAGCGGGGAGCTGTTTTTT.

In its sample, this clonotype was seen a few times. V is TRBV29-1 and J is TRBJ1-3, with 12 bases matching TRBD1. CDR1 SQVTM and CDR2 ANQGSEA come from the germline V gene. J gave up 2 bases and V 6 bases, and 8 bases lay outside the gene matches. The CDR3 contains 16 residues. CDR3 in amino acids: CSVARGQGAAGNTIYF. The CDR3 nucleotides read TGCAGCGTCGCTAGGGGACAGGGGGCGGCTGGAAACACCATATATTTT.

This clonotype has more than one count but fewer than ten. The chain carries TRBV29-1 and TRBJ2-2; the match to TRBD2 covers 8 bases. Per germline, CDR1 SQVTM and CDR2 ANQGSEA. CDR3 size: 15 residues. V trimming: 4 bases; J trimming: 6 bases; junction bases outside the gene matches: 10. The CDR3 spells CSVGGEREIAGELFF. The CDR3 nucleotides read TGCAGCGTTGGCGGCGAGCGGGAGATCGCCGGGGAGCTGTTTTTT.

As DNA, the CDR3 is TGCGCCAGCAGCCAAGGAACGGGCGGGAGGCCTCACAATGAGCAGTTCTTC. This codes for CASSQGTGGRPHNEQFF. The rearrangement uses TRBV4-1 and TRBJ2-1; 8 bases align to TRBD2. The V and J ends lost 1 base and 5 bases, in that order; junction bases with no gene match: 10. This CDR3 region has 17 residues. Looked up from germline, CDR1 is MGHRA and CDR2 is YSYEKL.

This clonotype was seen at least ten times. The genes are TRBV5-1 and TRBJ2-5, with D possibly TRBD2 on 5 matching bases. The better agreement between TRBJ2-1 and the DNA end casts doubt on the J call. Germline CDR1 SGHRS, CDR2 YFSETQ. CDR3 size: 13 residues. CDR3 in amino acids: CASSAGRDREQFF. CDR3 DNA sequence: TGCGCCAGCAGCGCAGGACGGGATCGGGAGCAGTTCTTC.

The chain uses TRBV6-6 and TRBJ2-5; D perhaps matches TRBD1 (5 bases). The J call is doubtful: the DNA matches TRBJ2-7 better. The germline V gene has CDR1 MNHNY and CDR2 SVGAGI (reference sequence). The CDR3 contains 12 residues. The CDR3, as DNA: TGTGCCAGCAGCGACAGAGACTACGAGCAGTACTTC. Protein sequence: CASSDRDYEQYF.

This clonotype has at least ten counts. The rearrangement joins TRBV20-1 to TRBJ2-7; D gene ambiguous. CDR1 DFQATT and CDR2 SNEGSKA come from the germline V gene (reference sequence). This CDR3 has 11 residues. The germline V and J ends were trimmed by 6 bases and 8 bases, with 14 bases remaining between them. The CDR3 DNA reads TGCAGTGCGGCCCAAGTCCCCAAGCAGTACTTC. Protein product: CSAAQVPKQYF.

A few counts support this clonotype. The chain is built from TRBV27 and TRBJ1-2; D perhaps matches TRBD1 (5 bases). CDR1 is MNHEY, CDR2 SMNVEV, per germline (reference sequence). The CDR3 has 13 amino acids. Trimming left V 6 bases short and J 8 bases short, with 16 bases between. CDR3 coding DNA: TGTGCCAGCAGCTCCCTCCCCAGGGTCGGCTACACCTTC. As protein: CASSSLPRVGYTF.

The CDR3 here is CSAIRDRGRGEETQYF. CDR3 DNA: TGCAGTGCCATACGGGACAGGGGACGGGGAGAAGAGACCCAGTACTTC. The chain carries TRBV20-1 and TRBJ2-7; 10 bases are a match to TRBD1. TRBJ2-5 matches the DNA end more closely, so the J call is doubtful. CDR3 length: 16 amino acids. The germline V gene has CDR1 DFQATT and CDR2 SNEGSKA (reference sequence).

This clonotype has only one observation. This chain uses TRBV28 with TRBJ1-2; 9 bases match TRBD1. This CDR3 contains 13 residues. V shed 4 bases and J 7 bases; nucleotides not matched to a gene: 4. The germline V gene encodes CDR1 MDHEN and CDR2 SYDVKM. The CDR3 bases are TGTGCCAGCAGTTCCGACAGGGGGGCTGGCTACACCTTC. Its translation: CASSSDRGAGYTF.